This T cell receptor (beta chain) stems from a study of metastatic and nonmetastatic thyroid tumors. Overall study: Comparative analysis of repertoires was undertaken across blood and tumor or nodule tissue obtained from malignant and benign thyroid patients.

General study findings and limits: Malignant thyroid tumors reportedly exceeded benign nodules significantly in TCR beta diversity, with the difference appearing in blood and tumor.

In the authors' methods: A classifier for distant metastasis in papillary thyroid cancer was constructed using CDR3 differences observed across clinicopathological groups. With MiXCR, TCRdb reprocessed the PCR reads. These V and J calls are TCRdb output, not the study's own analysis. The sample has about 42,000 clones, about 12% seen once; the top ten hold roughly 9%. V was clipped by 4 bases and J by 3 bases; unmatched bases: 8. CDR1 and CDR2 from the germline V gene are SGDLS and YYNGEE. The CDR3 sequence is 15 residues long. This clone was recorded many times. The antigen is not known. None of the patients had undergone any treatment ahead of thyroid surgery.

The chain links TRBV9 to TRBJ1-2; the match to TRBD1 covers 8 bases. What was sequenced was blood. The sequence derives from a male donor with papillary thyroid cancer or a benign thyroid nodule (not recorded which). Some clones in this sample may be carry-over from other donors' samples. CDR3 sequence (DNA): TGTGCCAGCAGCCCCCGGACAGGGTGGGACTATGGCTACACCTTC. Translated: CASSPRTGWDYGYTF.